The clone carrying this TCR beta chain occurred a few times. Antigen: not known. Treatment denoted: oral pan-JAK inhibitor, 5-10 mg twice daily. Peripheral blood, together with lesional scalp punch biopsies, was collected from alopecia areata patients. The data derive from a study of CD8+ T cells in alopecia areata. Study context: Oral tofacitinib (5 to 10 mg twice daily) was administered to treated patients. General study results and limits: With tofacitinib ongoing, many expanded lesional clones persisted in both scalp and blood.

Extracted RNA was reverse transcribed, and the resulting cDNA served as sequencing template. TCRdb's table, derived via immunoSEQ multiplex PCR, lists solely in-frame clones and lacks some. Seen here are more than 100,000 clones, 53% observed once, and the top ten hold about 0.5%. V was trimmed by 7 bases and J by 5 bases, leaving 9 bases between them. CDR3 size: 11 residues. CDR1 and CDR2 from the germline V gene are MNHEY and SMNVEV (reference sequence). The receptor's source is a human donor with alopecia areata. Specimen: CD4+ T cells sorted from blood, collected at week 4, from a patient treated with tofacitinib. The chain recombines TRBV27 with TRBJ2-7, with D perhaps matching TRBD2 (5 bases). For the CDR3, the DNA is TGTGCCAGCACAGGAGGCCACGAGCAGTACTTC. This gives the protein CASTGGHEQYF.